The sample holds many counts of the clone carrying this T cell receptor (beta chain). The target antigen is unknown. TCRdb called the RT-PCR reads again in MiXCR, with one record for every CDR3 protein. In the table there are around 150,000 distinct CDR3 sequences, approximately 11% of which are singletons. The data were taken from a study of response to subunit inactivated influenza vaccine. Trimming removed 4 bases from V and 7 bases from J, with 11 bases in between. The CDR3 length is 12 residues. In germline, CDR1 is SGHDT, CDR2 YYEEEE. The study's findings and limits: After each seasonal influenza vaccination, few new T cells are recruited, the authors suggested.

The source was non-naive T cells sorted from PBMCs, collected roughly 45 days after vaccination. The sequence came from a man over 45 who received an inactivated influenza vaccine. V gene TRBV5-6 combines with J gene TRBJ2-5; TRBD1 is a possible D gene (5 bases). DNA for the CDR3: TGTGCCAGCAGCCCCGACCAGGGGACCCAGTACTTC. As protein: CASSPDQGTQYF.